One sample yielded the 24 T cell receptor beta chains listed below, sequenced in a study of blood T cells in healthy people across ages. Through a sample-barcoded 5' primer and a J-beta primer mix, a second PCR was run for roughly 6 to 12 cycles. TCRdb called the 5' RACE reads again in MiXCR, with one record for every CDR3 protein. The repertoire holds roughly 1.5 million distinct CDR3 sequences, with 42% as singletons. The sequenced sample was blood. All receptors come from a woman aged 18-30 years in good health.

This chain links TRBV6-5 with TRBJ2-1; 9 bases are shared with TRBD2. The J call is in doubt because the DNA end fits TRBJ2-7 better. Germline loops: CDR1 MNHEY, CDR2 SVGAGI. This CDR3 contains 17 residues. The CDR3 is CASSYSASGTSYNEQYF. DNA for the CDR3: TGTGCCAGCAGTTACTCGGCTAGCGGGACTTCCTACAATGAGCAGTACTTC.

The rearrangement joins TRBV27 to TRBJ2-5; the D gene is possibly TRBD1 (5 bases). Germline CDR1 reads MNHEY; CDR2 reads SMNVEV (reference sequence). This CDR3 contains 15 residues. Trimming left V 2 bases short and J 2 bases short, with 12 bases between. The CDR3 DNA is TGTGCCAGCAGTTTAGCTTGGGGCCCACAAGAGACCCAGTACTTC. Its translation: CASSLAWGPQETQYF.

This clonotype has a handful of counts. This rearrangement joins TRBV4-3 to TRBJ2-4; D is uncertain. CDR3 length equals 16 residues. The V gene's germline CDR1 is LGHNA and CDR2 YSLEER. V lost 0 bases, J lost 0 bases, and 9 bases lay in between. The chain's CDR3 is CASSQDVRLAKNIQYF. The CDR3 region has the DNA TGCGCCAGCAGCCAAGATGTACGTTTAGCCAAAAACATTCAGTACTTC.

The V call is TRBV27, the J call TRBJ2-1; D possibly corresponds to TRBD2 (6 bases). Deletions cut 2 bases from V and 8 bases from J, with 19 bases between. This CDR3 is built from 16 residues. The germline CDR1 and CDR2 sequences are MNHEY and SMNVEV (reference sequence). The CDR3 bases are TGTGCCAGCAGTTTAAGGACCGGGACGGGGGTGGATGAGCAGTTCTTC. Its translation: CASSLRTGTGVDEQFF.

The chain employs TRBV21-1 and TRBJ2-7; the DNA was not used to check the table's D call, TRBD1. TRBV21-1 is a documented pseudogene. This CDR3 comprises 18 residues. DNA of the CDR3: TGTGCCAGCAGCTCGACGGACAGGGGTTGTTTTAGCCACTACGAGCAGTACTTC. This sequence encodes CASSSTDRGCFSHYEQYF.

This chain links TRBV25-1 with TRBJ2-7; no clear D gene. The J call may be wrong; the DNA end is better matched by TRBJ2-4. CDR3 length: 12 amino acids. The germline CDR1 and CDR2 sequences are MGHDK and SYGVNS. This chain's CDR3 is CASSEFGNIQYF. The CDR3 coding sequence is TGTGCCAGCAGTGAATTCGGGAACATTCAGTACTTC.

This chain links TRBV13 with TRBJ2-7; D call uncertain. CDR1 PRHDT and CDR2 FYEKMQ come from the germline V gene (reference sequence). This CDR3 comprises 14 residues. Between the trimmed V and J ends, which lost 1 base and 1 base, there was a span of 8 bases. The CDR3, as DNA: TGTGCCAGCAGCTTAGAAGAGACATCCTACGAGCAGTACTTC. Its translation: CASSLEETSYEQYF.

DNA of the CDR3: TGTGCCAGCAGCTCACCGACGATTATGAATTCACCCCTCCACTTT. It specifies CASSSPTIMNSPLHF. This sequence joins TRBV7-2 and TRBJ1-6; no firm D call. The CDR3 is 15 amino acids. V lost 4 bases and J 7 bases, leaving 14 bases between the germline ends. Germline loops: CDR1 SGHTA, CDR2 FQGNSA.

V gene TRBV20-1 combines with J gene TRBJ2-3, with D possibly TRBD1 on 6 matching bases. CDR1 and CDR2 (germline): DFQATT, SNEGSKA (reference sequence). Trimming took 6 bases from V and 10 from J, leaving 17 bases between them. There are 12 residues in the CDR3. DNA of the CDR3: TGCAGTGCCAGGGGCTCCGCCCTTGCGCAGTATTTT. Amino acid sequence: CSARGSALAQYF.

Note on this clonotype: It may be a read error: a sequence one base away is much more abundant. The rearrangement uses TRBV5-1 and TRBJ1-6, with TRBD1 identical over 8 bases. Trimming removed 6 bases from V and 7 bases from J; junction bases left unmatched: 9. Per germline, CDR1 SGHRS and CDR2 YFSETQ. This CDR3 is 15 amino acids long. The CDR3 loop reads CASNPKTGANSPLHF. The CDR3 bases are TGCGCCAGCAACCCAAAGACAGGGGCAAATTCACCCCTCCACTTT.

This clonotype has more than one count but fewer than ten. The gene calls are TRBV15 and TRBJ2-1, with TRBD2 matching over 9 bases. The CDR3 loop spans 18 amino acids. The germline V gene has CDR1 LNHNV and CDR2 YYDKDF (reference sequence). Losses at the gene ends were 0 bases for V and 5 bases for J; bases not matched to a gene: 11. The CDR3 reads CATSRDRRLAALNNEQFF. The CDR3 DNA is TGTGCCACCAGCAGAGATAGGAGACTAGCGGCCTTAAACAATGAGCAGTTCTTC.

V gene TRBV6-5 combines with J gene TRBJ2-7; 8 bases map to TRBD1. CDR3 length equals 15 residues. Germline V gene sequence: CDR1 MNHEY, CDR2 SVGAGI. J gave up 6 bases and V 6 bases, and 13 bases lay outside the gene matches. CDR3 in DNA: TGTGCCAGCAGGGGCGGACAGGGTTCTACCCTCGAGCAGTACTTC. Residues: CASRGGQGSTLEQYF.

The sample holds many counts of this clonotype. This chain joins TRBV20-1 and TRBJ2-7; D might be TRBD1 or TRBD2, each matching 6 bases. The V end was cut by 6 bases, the J end by 7 bases, with 22 bases between. The CDR3 consists of 14 residues. Germline V gene lookup returns CDR1 DFQATT and CDR2 SNEGSKA (reference sequence). This CDR3 reads CSAPIESGAGEQYF. The CDR3 nucleotides read TGCAGTGCCCCCATCGAATCGGGGGCCGGAGAGCAGTACTTC.

The chain employs TRBV6-2 or TRBV6-3 and TRBJ1-3; D is unclear. Trimming removed 8 bases at V and 0 bases at J, with 14 bases between. Germline loops: CDR1 MNHEY, CDR2 SVGEGT. The CDR3 covers 15 residues. CDR3 coding DNA: TGTGCCAGCGGGGAAGAAAGGAGCTCTGGAAACACCATATATTTT. It is translated as CASGEERSSGNTIYF.

This clonotype came up a few times. The chain combines TRBV20-1 with TRBJ2-7, with a possible D match to TRBD2 (6 bases). V lost 2 bases and J 4 bases, leaving 12 bases between the germline ends. The germline CDR1 and CDR2 sequences are DFQATT and SNEGSKA (reference sequence). The CDR3 runs to 13 residues. CDR3 loop: CSARPHGGYEQYF. The CDR3 DNA reads TGCAGTGCTAGACCCCACGGGGGTTACGAGCAGTACTTC.

J is TRBJ1-6 and V is TRBV9; D unresolved. The V gene lost 3 bases and the J gene lost 0 bases, with 13 bases spanning the gap. CDR1 and CDR2 from the germline V gene are SGDLS and YYNGEE. The CDR3 is 17 amino acids. In DNA form, the CDR3 reads TGTGCCAGCAGCGGGCCAGACAAGAGCTCCTATAATTCACCCCTCCACTTT. Its protein is CASSGPDKSSYNSPLHF.

For this clonotype: One junction end disagrees with the germline gene, perhaps due to a read error. J is TRBJ2-7 and V is TRBV20-1, with TRBD2 identical over 11 bases. The CDR3 consists of 13 residues. The germline V gene has CDR1 DFQATT and CDR2 SNEGSKA (reference sequence). The CDR3 loop reads CGALSGRAYEQYF. For the CDR3, the DNA is TGCGGTGCTCTTAGCGGGAGGGCCTACGAGCAGTACTTC.

V is TRBV6-5 and J is TRBJ2-5; the match to TRBD1 covers 7 bases. Germline values: CDR1 MNHEY, CDR2 SVGAGI. V lost 2 bases to trimming and J lost 2 bases; unmatched junction nucleotides: 5. There are 15 residues in the CDR3. The DNA of the CDR3 is TGTGCCAGCAGTTACGACAGGGCGGGTCAAGAGACCCAGTACTTC. Translating gives CASSYDRAGQETQYF.

The chain recombines TRBV4-2 with TRBJ2-7; TRBD2 matches 9 bases. The J call could be wrong; TRBJ2-5 is a better fit for the DNA end. The CDR3 totals 15 residues. The germline gives CDR1 LGHNA, CDR2 YNFKEQ. CDR3 amino acids: CASSEGWTSVETQYF. The DNA for the CDR3 is TGTGCCAGCAGCGAAGGCTGGACTAGCGTCGAGACCCAGTACTTC.

The chain recombines TRBV15 with TRBJ1-3, with D possibly matching TRBD1 (5 bases). CDR1 LNHNV and CDR2 YYDKDF come from the germline V gene (reference sequence). The CDR3 runs to 15 residues. V was shortened by 0 bases and J by 4 bases, with 10 bases between the two germline ends. The CDR3 DNA reads TGTGCCACCAGCAGAGACGTAGGGGTAGGAAACACCATATATTTT. Amino acid sequence: CATSRDVGVGNTIYF.

The rearrangement links TRBV7-9 to TRBJ2-5; 7 positions match TRBD1. Germline CDR1 SEHNR, CDR2 FQNEAQ (reference sequence). This CDR3 comprises 15 residues. Trimming took 5 bases from V and 2 from J; bases not matched to a gene: 8. CDR3 sequence (DNA): TGTGCCAGCAGCGGCCGGGACAGCAAACAAGAGACCCAGTACTTC. Encoded protein: CASSGRDSKQETQYF.

This chain links TRBV20-1 with TRBJ2-1; tentatively, D is TRBD1 or TRBD2 (5 bases each). Germline assignment: CDR1 DFQATT and CDR2 SNEGSKA (reference sequence). V lost 6 bases, J lost 2 bases, and 11 bases lay in between. The CDR3 extends over 13 amino acids. CDR3 sequence: CSALGTAYNEQFF. The CDR3 bases are TGCAGTGCCCTTGGGACGGCCTACAATGAGCAGTTCTTC.

Many counts were recorded for this clonotype. The J gene is TRBJ2-3, the V gene TRBV6-2 or TRBV6-3, with D possibly being TRBD1 or TRBD2 (5 bases each). Germline V gives CDR1 MNHEY, CDR2 SVGEGT. The CDR3 covers 13 residues. V dropped 6 bases and J dropped 6 bases, with 13 bases sitting between them. The CDR3 nucleotides are TGTGCCAGCAGGGGGACGGTTGCTGATACGCAGTATTTT. This gives the protein CASRGTVADTQYF.

V is TRBV10-3 and J is TRBJ2-4; 8 nucleotides match TRBD2. The CDR3 runs 14 residues. The germline CDR1 and CDR2 sequences are ENHRY and SYGVKD. V lost 6 bases and J lost 0; bases outside the gene matches: 1. CDR3 sequence (DNA): TGTGCCATCAGGCGGGAGGAAGCCAAAAACATTCAGTACTTC. This gives the protein CAIRREEAKNIQYF.